The 22 T cell receptor beta chains reported below all come from one sample, sequenced in a study of T cell responses to AZD1222 COVID-19 vaccine. Libraries were prepared by immunoSEQ multiplex PCR; TCRdb keeps only in-frame clonotypes and omits some of them. The table includes over 100,000 clones, more than 70% detected once. The material was peripheral blood, obtained 28 days after the second AZD1222 dose. These receptors were collected from an adult who received the AZD1222 COVID-19 vaccine.

The rearrangement joins TRBV3-1 (or the pseudogene TRBV3-2) to TRBJ2-1; D might be TRBD2 (5 bases). The length of the CDR3 is 16 residues. Germline lookup yields CDR1 LGHDT and CDR2 YNNKEL (reference sequence). Trimming took off 1 base at V and 3 bases at J, with 13 bases between the two ends. In nucleotides, the CDR3 is TGTGCCAGCAGCCAAGGGCAGCGGAACCACTACAATGAGCAGTTCTTC. Translated, it gives CASSQGQRNHYNEQFF.

The chain recombines TRBV4-2 with TRBJ1-2, with no clear D. Germline loops: CDR1 LGHNA, CDR2 YNFKEQ. The germline V and J ends were trimmed by 0 bases and 7 bases, with 6 bases remaining between them. This CDR3 has 12 amino acids. The CDR3 coding sequence is TGTGCCAGCAGCCAAGATCTTGTTGGCTACACCTTC. Translation gives CASSQDLVGYTF.

V is TRBV29-1 and J is TRBJ2-1; TRBD2 matches 11 bases. From germline, CDR1 is SQVTM and CDR2 ANQGSEA. CDR3 length: 12 residues. Germline trimming cut 8 bases from V and 6 bases from J; bases unmatched to any gene: 3. The CDR3 DNA follows: TGCAGCTTTAGCGGGGGGGTCAATGAGCAGTTCTTC. This encodes CSFSGGVNEQFF.

This chain uses TRBV20-1 with TRBJ2-5; no clear D. V was cut by 3 bases and J by 3 bases, with 11 bases left in between. Germline CDR1 reads DFQATT; CDR2 reads SNEGSKA (reference sequence). This CDR3 has 13 amino acids. CDR3 region: CSASPAVEETQYF. The CDR3 coding sequence is TGCAGTGCTAGTCCCGCAGTAGAAGAGACCCAGTACTTC.

This chain uses TRBV11-2 with TRBJ2-7; D remains ambiguous. With 1 base removed from V and 4 bases from J, the gap between germline ends came to 8 bases. Germline lookup yields CDR1 SGHAT and CDR2 FQNNGV. The CDR3 sequence is 13 residues long. The CDR3 protein is CASSLVPEYEQYF. The CDR3 DNA sequence: TGTGCCAGCAGCTTAGTTCCCGAATACGAGCAGTACTTC.

The table lists this clone with a few counts. This chain connects TRBV28 to TRBJ1-2; D is uncertain. CDR1 is MDHEN and CDR2 is SYDVKM in the germline V gene. V was shortened by 5 bases and J by 8 bases, with 9 bases between the two germline ends. The CDR3 consists of 11 residues. CDR3 protein: CASSQARGYTF. In DNA form, the CDR3 reads TGTGCCAGCAGTCAAGCGAGGGGCTACACCTTC.

The chain couples TRBV7-9 to TRBJ1-3; unclear D gene. CDR3 length: 16 residues. Germline values: CDR1 SEHNR, CDR2 FQNEAQ (reference sequence). The V gene lost 3 bases and the J gene lost 3 bases, with 15 bases spanning the gap. CDR3 DNA sequence: TGTGCCAGCAGCTTCCCCGACGCTCTTGGTGGAAACACCATATATTTT. This sequence encodes CASSFPDALGGNTIYF.

The chain recombines TRBV5-4 with TRBJ2-7; D unclear. V dropped 4 bases and J dropped 3 bases, with 17 bases sitting between them. Germline assignment: CDR1 SGHNT and CDR2 YYREEE (reference sequence). This CDR3 comprises 15 residues. CDR3 DNA: TGTGCCAGCAGCCCTCCGGGCCCGCCCGGCTACGAGCAGTACTTC. Amino acid sequence: CASSPPGPPGYEQYF. The variable domain in full, completed from reference TRBV5-4 and TRBJ2-7, reads ETGVTQSPTHLIKTRGQQVTLRCSSQSGHNTVSWYQQALGQGPQFIFQYYREEENGRGNFPPRFSGLQFPNYSSELNVNALELDDSALYLCASSPPGPPGYEQYFGPGTRLTVT.

This chain uses TRBV4-2 with TRBJ1-6; D unresolved. Germline V CDR1 and CDR2: LGHNA, YNFKEQ. The CDR3 is 19 amino acids. V was cut by 0 bases and J by 0 bases, with 15 bases left in between. The CDR3 spells CASSQDRGLSGSYNSPLHF. CDR3 sequence (DNA): TGTGCCAGCAGCCAAGATCGAGGGTTGTCTGGCTCCTATAATTCACCCCTCCACTTT.

The V call is TRBV2, the J call TRBJ2-3, with TRBD2 matching 13 bases. Trimming at V came to 9 bases and at J to 4 bases, leaving 7 bases not matched to a gene. CDR1 is SNHLY and CDR2 is FYNNEI in the germline V gene. The CDR3 is 15 residues long. The CDR3: CASQRTSGRADTQYF. The DNA for the CDR3 is TGTGCCAGTCAGAGAACTAGCGGGAGGGCAGATACGCAGTATTTT.

This chain connects TRBV6-5 to TRBJ2-5; 7 nucleotides align to TRBD2. The junction had 5 bases not matched to a gene; V was cut back by 2 bases and J by 5 bases. Germline CDR1 MNHEY, CDR2 SVGAGI. The CDR3 totals 14 residues. The CDR3 DNA sequence: TGTGCCAGCAGTTACCGGACTAGGTCGGAGACCCAGTACTTC. As protein: CASSYRTRSETQYF.

The V call is TRBV6-6, the J call TRBJ2-7; TRBD1 or TRBD2 may be the D gene (7 bases each). V was clipped by 6 bases and J by 7 bases, with 19 bases between them. The germline CDR1 and CDR2 sequences are MNHNY and SVGAGI (reference sequence). The CDR3 has 14 residues. CDR3 protein: CASSLRGGVKEQYF. For the CDR3, the DNA is TGTGCCAGCAGCCTCAGGGGGGGTGTGAAAGAGCAGTACTTC.

The rearrangement joins TRBV27 to TRBJ2-7; D possibly corresponds to TRBD2 (6 bases). The V gene's germline CDR1 is MNHEY and CDR2 SMNVEV (reference sequence). The V end was cut by 6 bases, the J end by 0 bases, with 15 bases between. CDR3 length: 15 amino acids. The CDR3 coding sequence is TGTGCCAGCAGGCCCTTTATCGGGAGCTCCTACGAGCAGTACTTC. Protein: CASRPFIGSSYEQYF.

V gene TRBV6-5 combines with J gene TRBJ1-5, with TRBD1 as a possible D gene (5 bases). V shed 4 bases and J shed 7 bases, with 14 bases lying between them. Germline V CDR1 and CDR2: MNHEY, SVGAGI. The CDR3 consists of 14 residues. CDR3 bases: TGTGCCAGCAGTTCTGGGGGGGTCTTGCAGCCCCAGCATTTT. Translated, it gives CASSSGGVLQPQHF.

The chain is built from TRBV29-1 and TRBJ2-7, with D unclear. This CDR3 region has 10 residues. Germline lookup yields CDR1 SQVTM and CDR2 ANQGSEA. V was shortened by 6 bases and J by 5 bases, with 8 bases between the two germline ends. The CDR3 loop is CSVGGNEQYF. DNA for the CDR3: TGCAGCGTGGGCGGTAACGAGCAGTACTTC.

The rearrangement links TRBV29-1 to TRBJ2-2, with D perhaps being TRBD1 or TRBD2 (6 bases each). Germline V CDR1 and CDR2: SQVTM, ANQGSEA. This CDR3 is built from 14 residues. The V and J ends lost 3 bases and 3 bases respectively, with 11 bases between them. The CDR3 spells CSVDRGDYTGELFF. In DNA, the CDR3 is TGCAGCGTTGATAGGGGGGATTACACCGGGGAGCTGTTTTTT.

The chain is built from TRBV9 and TRBJ1-1; D gene unclear. The germline CDR1 and CDR2 sequences are SGDLS and YYNGEE. The CDR3 sequence is 14 residues long. Between the trimmed V and J ends, which lost 0 bases and 4 bases, there was a span of 10 bases. The CDR3 is CASSVEGLATEAFF. CDR3 bases: TGTGCCAGCAGCGTAGAAGGTCTGGCCACTGAAGCTTTCTTT.

This rearrangement joins TRBV5-1 to TRBJ2-7; tentatively, D is TRBD2 (6 bases). From germline, CDR1 is SGHRS and CDR2 YFSETQ. The CDR3 totals 16 residues. With 2 bases removed from V and 0 bases from J, the gap between germline ends came to 15 bases. CDR3 sequence: CASSFGLGLSSYEQYF. The CDR3, as DNA: TGCGCCAGCAGCTTCGGTTTGGGACTCAGCTCCTACGAGCAGTACTTC.

This sequence joins TRBV5-4 and TRBJ1-2, with D perhaps TRBD1 (6 bases). Germline loops: CDR1 SGHNT, CDR2 YYREEE (reference sequence). The CDR3 consists of 14 residues. Trimming removed 2 bases from V and 2 bases from J, with 10 bases in between. This chain's CDR3 is CASSFDQGNYGYTF. Written as DNA, the CDR3 is TGTGCCAGCAGCTTTGATCAGGGGAACTATGGCTACACCTTC. Full variable domain (rest looked up from reference TRBV5-4 and TRBJ1-2): ETGVTQSPTHLIKTRGQQVTLRCSSQSGHNTVSWYQQALGQGPQFIFQYYREEENGRGNFPPRFSGLQFPNYSSELNVNALELDDSALYLCASSFDQGNYGYTFGSGTRLTVV.

V and J are TRBV5-1 and TRBJ1-2, with D unclear. The CDR3 sequence is 14 residues long. Germline V gives CDR1 SGHRS, CDR2 YFSETQ. Deletions cut 5 bases from V and 8 bases from J, with 19 bases between. The DNA of the CDR3 is TGCGCCAGCAGGGAGCGCCAACGGGCCTACGGCTACACCTTC. Amino acids: CASRERQRAYGYTF.

The chain uses TRBV19 and TRBJ2-3; D is possibly TRBD2 (5 bases). The CDR3 is 14 residues long. Germline V gene data show CDR1 as LNHDA and CDR2 as SQIVND (reference sequence). V shed 3 bases and J shed 4 bases, with 11 bases lying between them. This chain's CDR3 is CASSIRGEPDTQYF. CDR3 DNA: TGTGCCAGTAGTATTCGTGGGGAGCCAGATACGCAGTATTTT.

The V gene is TRBV7-6, the J gene TRBJ2-5, with a possible D match to TRBD2 (6 bases). Germline V gene data show CDR1 as SGHVS and CDR2 as FNYEAQ. With 1 base removed from V and 5 bases from J, the gap between germline ends came to 11 bases. The CDR3 contains 14 residues. The CDR3 DNA sequence: TGTGCCAGCAGCTTAGGGACGGCGGGGGAGACCCAGTACTTC. Its protein is CASSLGTAGETQYF.